Listed below are T cell receptor beta chains from one sample, sequenced in a study of spatial heterogeneity in lung cancer. TCRdb ran MiXCR on the 5' RACE reads and lists one entry per CDR3 protein. The data show about 13,000 distinct CDR3 sequences, with around 6.6% seen just once and 3.4% held by the top ten. This specimen consisted of lung tumor tissue, obtained at surgery. The source is a female donor with early-stage non-small cell lung cancer. Each CDR3 is given with its conserved first and last residue.

V gene,CDR3 protein
TRBV2,CANYTGPGELFF
TRBV7-4,CASSPTRSGPTDTQYF
TRBV29-1,CSVGRGLLETQYF
TRBV16,CASSQSSGELGSPLHF
TRBV10-3,CAISEGGESEKLFF
TRBV6-2/TRBV6-3,CASSYPNTGELFF
TRBV11-3,CASSPSGTSGRREQYF
TRBV29-1,CSVAGLAGGSDTQYF
TRBV2,CASRGDGNQPQHF
TRBV7-2,CASSPGTGGDTQYF
TRBV12-3/TRBV12-4,CASSFRSGNEQFF
TRBV20-1,CSARGDGNEKLFF
TRBV19,CASSVWGPGANVLTF
TRBV20-1,CSARDRRLGQSYEQYF
TRBV7-6,CASSSLTGPEGSPLHF
TRBV4-2,CASSQAMGTNSPLHF
TRBV20-1,CSASVGVMNSPLHF
TRBV5-1,CASSLDGGTEAFF
TRBV11-3,CASSPGLNAGELFF
TRBV7-2,CAIPTSTGEQFF
TRBV6-2/TRBV6-3,CASSYGQGLPYEQYF
TRBV6-2/TRBV6-3,CASSLGEAGRTEAFF
TRBV16,CASRHRDGNQPQHF
TRBV5-1,CASTPLGLGEAFF
TRBV28,CASSLGETQYF
TRBV7-2,CASSLNRGQYNEQFF
TRBV20-1,CSARIPLGNSPLHF
TRBV7-9,CASSLGAGNTEAFF
TRBV20-1,CSARELAGPGNEQFF
TRBV11-2,CASSSAGQRNTEAFF
TRBV7-2,CASSRGREGHYEQYF
TRBV6-2/TRBV6-3,CASSYSGGAQPQHF
TRBV28,CASSSGQGYGYTF
TRBV7-9,CASSLSPTVTYEQYF
TRBV28,CASTLTASYEQYF
TRBV7-3,CASSLTPLAESTDTQYF
TRBV2,CASSPVDTQYF
TRBV4-3,CASSQDFRAFEELFF
TRBV6-5,CASSRTWAGGNYGYTF
TRBV5-5,CASSLGQQVEETQYF
TRBV7-8,CASSLGRDGYTF
TRBV25-1,CASSAQRGSYNEQFF
TRBV6-1,CAIGTQSETQYF